This T cell receptor beta chain was recovered during a study of T cell clonotyping in hematopoietic cell transplantation. About this clone itself: Its antigen is not identified.

Study outcomes and limitations: Recipient TCR diversity dropped after transplant; expanded clonotypes rose from day 30 to 180.

The time point here: recipient sample about 28 days before transplant, after cytoreduction. Germline values: CDR1 SGHTA, CDR2 FQGTGA. The V end lost 1 base, the J end lost 4 bases, and 10 bases lay between the germline ends. The CDR3 has 14 amino acids. Using immunoSEQ multiplex PCR, the repertoire was profiled, and TCRdb retains in-frame clones only, with some absent. The sample consists of roughly 5,700 clones, around 81% of them appearing once. Specimen: peripheral blood mononuclear cells, collected before stem cell transplant. The chain recombines TRBV7-3 with TRBJ2-5; weak D call: TRBD1 (6 bases). This clonotype was obtained from a woman aged 45-59 years with acute myeloid leukemia. Some clones in this sample may be carry-over from other donors' samples. As DNA, the CDR3 is TGTGCCAGCAGCTTAAAAGGGGGTGGAGAGACCCAGTACTTC. Amino acid sequence: CASSLKGGGETQYF.